This section outlines one TCR beta chain sequence together with its context. What it binds is not known. This sample stems from a study of shared clonotypes between healthy human individuals. Study-level points and caveats: Sequencing depth was expected to affect clonotype sharing among donors.

Under the authors' procedure: Filtering differed for immunoSEQ, which gave only junction sequences without quality scores. This table comes from immunoSEQ multiplex PCR, and its TCRdb copy is limited to in-frame clones, with some not included. V and J calls and clone size follow that table, whereas D and trimming were derived from the DNA. Here the sample spans some 690,000 clones, 90% being singletons. To make CD8 memory, CD45RO+ cells were put together with CCR7-negative CD45RA+ TemRA cells. Sequenced: memory CD8+ T cells from PBMCs. Subset noted: CD45RO+ cells pooled with CCR7-negative TemRA cells. The source is a man aged 18 to 30 in good health. Some clones in this sample may be carry-over from other donors' samples.

CDR3 nucleotides: TGCGCCAGCAGCCAGGGAGAGACAGGGTGGAACACTGAAGCTTTCTTT. This gives the protein CASSQGETGWNTEAFF. The genes are TRBV4-1 and TRBJ1-1; 7 bases map to TRBD1. Germline values: CDR1 MGHRA, CDR2 YSYEKL. The trim removed 3 bases at V and 1 base at J, leaving 8 bases unmatched. The CDR3 has 16 amino acids.